The entry below describes one T cell receptor (beta chain). The sample comes from a study of glioma-infiltrating T cells after dendritic cell vaccination. Trimming pared 0 bases from V and 11 bases from J, leaving 7 bases between. The CDR3 runs to 11 residues. Germline V gives CDR1 SGHAT, CDR2 FQNNGV. The PCR used 60 V beta and 13 J beta primers. Libraries were prepared by immunoSEQ multiplex PCR; TCRdb keeps only in-frame clonotypes and omits some of them. Among around 78,000 clones, 85% were seen once, and the ten largest hold around 8%. The time point: after dendritic cell vaccination, including at tumor progression/relapse. All glioblastoma patients lacked an isocitrate dehydrogenase mutation. PBMC were collected before vaccination, two weeks after the third vaccination, and at progression.

The chain has TRBV11-2 and TRBJ1-1, with D perhaps TRBD1 (6 bases). This specimen consisted of blood, obtained after dendritic cell vaccination. This clonotype originated in a human donor with glioblastoma. The CDR3 coding sequence is TGTGCCAGCAGCTTAGATACAGGGGCTTTCTTT. Its translation: CASSLDTGAFF.